These T cell receptor beta chains were read from a single sample in a study of T cells in Graves' hyperthyroidism and ophthalmopathy. TCRdb re-called the multiplex PCR reads through MiXCR, storing one row per CDR3 protein. The table records over 700,000 distinct CDR3 sequences, over 35% of them present only once. The material sequenced was blood. The source of these receptors is a man between 18 and 29 years old with Graves' hyperthyroidism. Both conserved end residues are part of each CDR3. The D gene is left open where the match is weak. The size field is filled for only some rows; it gives once, few, many or a size class.

J	D	size	V	CDR3	DNA
TRBJ1-2	.	few	TRBV19	CASSIASQGRGNYGYTF	TGTGCCAGTAGTATCGCCTCACAGGGTAGAGGTAACTATGGCTACACCTTC
TRBJ2-2	.	many	TRBV9	CASSVGRVNTGELFF	TGTGCCAGCAGCGTAGGTCGGGTGAACACCGGGGAGCTGTTTTTT
TRBJ2-2	TRBD1	.	TRBV9	CASSVSGTETGELFF	TGTGCCAGCAGCGTATCCGGGACAGAGACCGGGGAGCTGTTTTTT
TRBJ1-5	.	few	TRBV10-3	CASRDRGVSNQPQHF	TGTGCCAGCCGAGATAGAGGGGTTAGCAATCAGCCCCAGCATTTT
TRBJ1-3	.	.	TRBV7-6	CASRGGDGNTIYF	TGTGCCAGCAGGGGAGGGGATGGAAACACCATATATTTT
TRBJ1-5	.	many	TRBV2	CASIPREGQPQHF	TGTGCCAGCATACCCAGGGAAGGTCAGCCCCAGCATTTT
TRBJ1-6	.	many	TRBV7-9	CASSGDNSPLHF	TGTGCCAGTTCAGGGGATAATTCACCCCTCCACTTT
TRBJ2-5	TRBD1	.	TRBV19	CATRDRGDETQYF	TGTGCCACAAGGGACAGGGGGGACGAGACCCAGTACTTC
TRBJ2-7	.	.	TRBV9	CASSVDGGAEQYF	TGTGCCAGCAGCGTAGATGGCGGAGCCGAGCAGTACTTC
TRBJ2-7	.	.	TRBV4-3	CASSQDGGSTFYERYF	TGCGCCAGCAGCCAAGACGGCGGGTCTACCTTCTACGAGCGGTACTTC
TRBJ2-5	.	few	TRBV6-1	CASRREQETQYF	TGTGCCAGCAGAAGAGAGCAAGAGACCCAGTACTTC
TRBJ2-5	.	many	TRBV7-9	CASSFGLLQETQYF	TGTGCCAGCAGCTTTGGGCTACTCCAAGAGACCCAGTACTTC
TRBJ2-7	.	few	TRBV14	CASSQVDRDYEQYF	TGTGCCAGCAGCCAAGTAGACAGAGACTACGAGCAGTACTTC
TRBJ1-2	TRBD1	.	TRBV12-3/TRBV12-4	CASRRDRDSYGYTF	TGTGCCAGCAGACGTGACAGGGATAGCTATGGCTACACCTTC
TRBJ1-6	TRBD1	.	TRBV2	CASSGTGISGSPLHF	TGTGCCAGCAGTGGGACAGGGATAAGCGGATCACCCCTCCACTTT
TRBJ1-5	.	once	TRBV14	CASRLGGYSNQPQHF	TGTGCCAGCCGCCTAGGGGGGTATAGCAATCAGCCCCAGCATTTT
TRBJ2-7	.	.	TRBV7-6	CASSPLGPNYEQYF	TGTGCCAGCAGCCCTCTGGGGCCGAACTACGAGCAGTACTTC
TRBJ2-5	.	few	TRBV6-5	CASSDSGEETQYF	TGTGCCAGCAGTGACAGTGGTGAAGAGACCCAGTACTTC
TRBJ2-5	.	many	TRBV7-8	CASSLEPGQETQYF	TGTGCCAGCAGCTTAGAGCCAGGCCAAGAGACCCAGTACTTC
TRBJ2-7	.	few	TRBV11-1	CASSHRTGSYEQYF	TGTGCCAGCAGCCACCGGACGGGTAGCTACGAGCAGTACTTC
TRBJ1-1	.	once	TRBV6-1	CAISRGTSLEAFF	TGTGCCATCTCTCGGGGAACCAGCCTTGAAGCTTTCTTT
TRBJ2-5	.	.	TRBV6-1	CAGSGRYQETQYF	TGTGCCGGCAGTGGACGGTACCAAGAGACCCAGTACTTC
TRBJ2-7	.	.	TRBV2	CASSELGRNDYEQYF	TGTGCCAGCAGTGAATTAGGTAGGAACGACTACGAGCAGTACTTC